This T cell receptor beta chain was recorded in a study of cytomegalovirus exposure and HLA in healthy donors. Study-level results: Associated with HLA alleles at 0.05 false discovery rate in a later analysis were around 15,000 TCR beta sequences. Some public TCRs appeared in many individuals, while most sequences were rare. Accurate prediction of most subjects' HLA-A and HLA-B alleles from TCR beta sequences was reported.

Comment on this clone: The antigen is not known.

A multiplex PCR was run with 60 Vbeta primers and 13 Jbeta primers. Original methodology: Some 9.9 million of some 80 million unique TCR beta chains were shared, per a later count. Sequenced by immunoSEQ multiplex PCR; TCRdb stores in-frame clones only, minus some. V and J calls and clone size are given by that table; D and trimming were obtained from the DNA. Of roughly 200,000 clones listed, about 78% are singletons. The CDR3 sequence is 13 residues long. Trimming pared 4 bases from V and 3 bases from J, leaving 8 bases between. Germline lookup yields CDR1 KGHSH and CDR2 LQKENI. Sequencing was done on a sample of PBMCs. This TCR derives from a man between 60 and 75 years old in good health and CMV-seronegative. The chain is built from TRBV18 and TRBJ2-3; a weak D match, TRBD2 (5 bases). CDR3: CASSLDLTDTQYF. In DNA form, the CDR3 reads TGTGCCAGCTCACTGGACTTGACAGATACGCAGTATTTT.